This paragraph reports one T cell receptor (beta chain). Its specificity is unknown. The data belong to a study of T-cell reconstitution after alpha-beta-depleted transplantation in children. Whole-study results and caveats: After transplant, high TCRbeta diversity at day 60 in some patients arose from surviving recipient T cells and thymic progenitors. Newly produced T cells mostly accounted for T-cell counts and diversity one year post-transplant. About two months after transplant, alpha-beta T cells reportedly came from several hundred expanded graft clones.

This sample's TCRbeta library carried unique molecular identifier barcodes. TCRdb used MiXCR to reprocess the PCR reads, holding one entry per CDR3 protein. Here the sample spans 350,000 to 500,000 distinct CDR3 sequences, approximately 42% being singletons. The source was PBMCs, collected before TCRalphabeta/CD19-depleted stem cell transplant. The clonotype comes from a girl aged 2 to 9 with aplastic anemia, due to receive a stem cell transplant.

CDR3 bases: TGCGCCAGCAGCGTCAATCTAGCGGGAGGTACAGATACGCAGTATTTT. Translation gives CASSVNLAGGTDTQYF. V gene TRBV5-1 combines with J gene TRBJ2-3, with TRBD2 matching 11 bases. The CDR3 runs to 16 residues. CDR1 and CDR2 (germline): SGHRS, YFSETQ. Trimming took 4 bases from V and 3 from J; bases not matched to a gene: 7.